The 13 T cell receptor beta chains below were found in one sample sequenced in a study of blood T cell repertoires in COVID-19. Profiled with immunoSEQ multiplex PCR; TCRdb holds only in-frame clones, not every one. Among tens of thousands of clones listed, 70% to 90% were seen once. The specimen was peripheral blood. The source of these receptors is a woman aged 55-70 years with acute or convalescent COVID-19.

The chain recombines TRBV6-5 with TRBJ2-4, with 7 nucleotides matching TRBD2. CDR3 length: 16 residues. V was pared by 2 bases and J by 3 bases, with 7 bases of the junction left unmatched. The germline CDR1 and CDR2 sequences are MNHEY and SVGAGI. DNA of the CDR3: TGTGCCAGCAGTTACGGGCAGGGAGGGGACAAAAACATTCAGTACTTC. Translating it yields CASSYGQGGDKNIQYF.

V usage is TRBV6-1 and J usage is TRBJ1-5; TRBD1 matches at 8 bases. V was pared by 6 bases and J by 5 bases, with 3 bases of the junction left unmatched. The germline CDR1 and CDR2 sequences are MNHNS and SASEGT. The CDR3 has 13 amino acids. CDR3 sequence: CASRTGVHQPQHF. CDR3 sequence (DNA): TGTGCCAGCAGGACAGGGGTCCATCAGCCCCAGCATTTT.

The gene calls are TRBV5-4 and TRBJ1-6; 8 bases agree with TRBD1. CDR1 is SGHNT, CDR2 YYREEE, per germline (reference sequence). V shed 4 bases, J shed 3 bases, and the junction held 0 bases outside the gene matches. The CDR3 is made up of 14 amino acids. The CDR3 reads CASSTGGYNSPLHF. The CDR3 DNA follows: TGTGCCAGCAGCACAGGGGGCTATAATTCACCCCTCCACTTT.

CDR3 bases: TGCGCCAGCAGCGGTGGAATGGACAGGGGACCAGGAAAACTGTTTTTT. This codes for CASSGGMDRGPGKLFF. The chain uses TRBV5-1 and TRBJ1-4; 9 bases are shared with TRBD1. Germline V gene lookup returns CDR1 SGHRS and CDR2 YFSETQ. This CDR3 has 16 residues. The J segment lost 10 bases and the V segment lost 4 bases, leaving 14 bases of the junction unmatched.

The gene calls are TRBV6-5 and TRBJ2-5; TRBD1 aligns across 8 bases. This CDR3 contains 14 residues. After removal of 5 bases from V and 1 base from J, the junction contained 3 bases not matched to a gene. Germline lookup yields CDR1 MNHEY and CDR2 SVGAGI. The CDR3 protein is CASSRDRGQETQYF. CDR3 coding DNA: TGTGCCAGCAGTAGAGACAGGGGCCAAGAGACCCAGTACTTC.

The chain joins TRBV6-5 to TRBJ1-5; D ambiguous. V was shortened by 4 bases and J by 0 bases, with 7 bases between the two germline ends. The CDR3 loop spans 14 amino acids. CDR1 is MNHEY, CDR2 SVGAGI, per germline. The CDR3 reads CASSSPYSNQPQHF. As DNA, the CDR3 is TGTGCCAGCAGTTCCCCTTATAGCAATCAGCCCCAGCATTTT.

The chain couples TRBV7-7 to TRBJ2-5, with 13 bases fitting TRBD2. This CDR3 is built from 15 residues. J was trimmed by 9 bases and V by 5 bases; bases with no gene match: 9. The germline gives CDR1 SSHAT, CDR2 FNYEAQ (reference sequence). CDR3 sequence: CASSDGLAGATPQYF. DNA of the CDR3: TGTGCCAGCAGCGACGGACTAGCGGGGGCCACCCCCCAGTACTTC.

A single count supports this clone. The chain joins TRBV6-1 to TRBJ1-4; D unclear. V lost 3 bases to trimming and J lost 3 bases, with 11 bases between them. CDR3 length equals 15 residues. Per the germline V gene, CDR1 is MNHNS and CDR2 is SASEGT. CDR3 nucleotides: TGTGCCAGCAGTGAGATCCGGGTGGCTAATGAAAAACTGTTTTTT. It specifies CASSEIRVANEKLFF.

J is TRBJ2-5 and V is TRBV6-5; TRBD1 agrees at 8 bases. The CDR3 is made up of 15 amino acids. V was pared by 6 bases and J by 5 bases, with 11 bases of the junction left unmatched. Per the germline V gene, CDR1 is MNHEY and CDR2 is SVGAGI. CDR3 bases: TGTGCCAGCAGAACAAGACAGGGGAATCCTGAGACCCAGTACTTC. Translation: CASRTRQGNPETQYF.

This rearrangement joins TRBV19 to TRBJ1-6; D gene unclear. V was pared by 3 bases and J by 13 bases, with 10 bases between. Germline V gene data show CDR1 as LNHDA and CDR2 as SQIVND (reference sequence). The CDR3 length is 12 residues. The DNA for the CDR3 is TGTGCCAGTAGTATTTCCGACTCCCCCCTCCACTTT. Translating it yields CASSISDSPLHF.

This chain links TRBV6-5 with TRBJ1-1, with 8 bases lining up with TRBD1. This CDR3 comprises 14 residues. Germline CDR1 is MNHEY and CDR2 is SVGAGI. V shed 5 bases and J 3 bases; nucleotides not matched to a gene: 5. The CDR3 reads CASSKDRVDTEAFF. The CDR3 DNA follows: TGTGCCAGCAGTAAGGACAGGGTCGACACTGAAGCTTTCTTT.

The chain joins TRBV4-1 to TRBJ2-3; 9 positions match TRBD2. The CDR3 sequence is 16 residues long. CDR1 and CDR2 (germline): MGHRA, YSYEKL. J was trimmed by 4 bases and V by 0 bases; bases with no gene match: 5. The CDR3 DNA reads TGCGCCAGCAGCCAAGAGGCGGGGGGGGCGGCAGATACGCAGTATTTT. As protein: CASSQEAGGAADTQYF.

The DNA of the CDR3 is TGTGCCAGCAGTTACTGGGGACTAGCGGGGCCCGGGGAGCTGTTTTTT. Its translation is CASSYWGLAGPGELFF. J is TRBJ2-2 and V is TRBV6-5; TRBD2 aligns across 13 bases. The length of the CDR3 is 16 residues. V lost 1 base and J lost 6; bases outside the gene matches: 2. From germline, CDR1 is MNHEY and CDR2 SVGAGI.